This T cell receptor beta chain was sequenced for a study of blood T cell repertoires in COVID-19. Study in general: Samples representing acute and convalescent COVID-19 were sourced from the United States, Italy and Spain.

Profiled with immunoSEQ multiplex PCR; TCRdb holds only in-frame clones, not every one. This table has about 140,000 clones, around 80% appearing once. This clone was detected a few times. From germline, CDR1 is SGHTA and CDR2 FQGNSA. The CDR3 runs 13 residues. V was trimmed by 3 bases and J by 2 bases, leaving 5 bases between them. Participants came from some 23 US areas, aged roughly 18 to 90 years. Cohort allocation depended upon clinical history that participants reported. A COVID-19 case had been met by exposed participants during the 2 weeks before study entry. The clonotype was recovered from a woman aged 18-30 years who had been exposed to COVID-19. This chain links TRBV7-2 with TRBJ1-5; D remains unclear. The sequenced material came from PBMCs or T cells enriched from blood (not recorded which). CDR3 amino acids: CASSFQGNQPQHF. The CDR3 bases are TGTGCCAGCAGCTTTCAGGGCAATCAGCCCCAGCATTTT.